This T cell receptor (beta chain) was retrieved from a study of a mutant IDH1 vaccine in newly diagnosed glioma. This sample's time point: week 5, during vaccination. Doses consisted of 300 ug of mutant IDH1 20-mer peptide each, paired with topical imiquimod. Measured with immunoSEQ multiplex PCR; TCRdb has only the in-frame clones, and not every one. The sample has tens of thousands of clones, approximately 93% seen once; the top ten hold 2.6%. CDR1 MNHEY and CDR2 SVGAGI come from the germline V gene. V was cut by 0 bases and J by 5 bases, with 14 bases left in between. The CDR3 has 16 amino acids. Comments on this clone: The antigen is unknown.

This chain joins TRBV6-5 and TRBJ1-5, with a possible D match to TRBD1 (5 bases). The TCR originated in a man in his fifties with glioma. The sequences come from PBMCs, collected from a glioma patient whose treatment included an IDH1 peptide vaccine. The CDR3 reads CASSYSPRGWDQPQHF. In DNA form, the CDR3 reads TGTGCCAGCAGTTACTCCCCTCGGGGGTGGGATCAGCCCCAGCATTTT.